This TCR beta chain was captured by sequencing in a study of T cell responses to AZD1222 COVID-19 vaccine (dated by TCRdb to 2020 to 2023). Looking at the study overall: AZD1222 recipients whose second dose came at about 4 weeks and those whose second dose came at about 12 weeks were combined into one group, since spike-specific TCR depth and breadth did not differ between the two schedules. TCR sequencing was performed for more than 230 trial participants, of whom around 210 were given two doses of AZD1222 and some 26 were given two doses of MenACWY control vaccine. Trial participants were enrolled into age subgroups of 18-55, 56-69 and 70-plus years, which contained approximately 150, 30 and 60 TCR-sequenced participants, respectively.

V has 6 bases trimmed and J has 6 bases trimmed; junction bases matching no gene number 9. CDR1 SQVTM and CDR2 ANQGSEA were looked up in the germline V gene. From cysteine to phenylalanine, the CDR3 is 13 amino acids long. The kept DNA is CDR3 alone, 39 bases in frame from the first base. The time point tag for this specimen amounts to: baseline before first vaccination. Vaccinee samples were obtained from the UK trials COV001 and COV002, which included a single-blind randomized controlled phase 2/3 trial of AZD1222 (ChAdOx1 nCoV-19) in healthy adults. For TCRbeta chain sequencing, PBMC samples were collected from trial participants at day 0 and at day 28 after the second dose. What the study reported, not specific to this receptor: Spike-specific TCR breadth and depth rose significantly after two AZD1222 doses compared with day 0 and with MenACWY recipients. Conclusions about previously exposed vaccinees were limited because only 6 or 7 AZD1222 recipients were SARS-CoV-2 seropositive at baseline. Participants were mostly white British and included more females than males, and it was suggested by the authors that clonal diversity may have been underestimated. The whole spike protein was spanned by vaccine-associated CD4 TCRs, and dominant responses were seen in regions 160-218 and 743-854. Because no samples from the day 14 peak response were available, repertoires could be characterized only after the peak T cell response. Epitopes outside the regions mutated in the B.1.351 and B.1.1.7 variants were reportedly recognized by nearly half of the unique spike-specific TCRs. The 56-69-year group was small, and its depth increase did not reach significance, likely because of low power.

The CDR3 regions of human TCRbeta chains were analyzed by immunosequencing. From the authors' description of their analysis: TCRs in the repertoires were compared against a reference library of SARS-CoV-2-specific TCRs that had been generated with the MIRA antigen-specificity platform. Breadth meant the fraction of unique TCRs that were SARS-CoV-2-associated, whereas depth meant the fraction of total T cells that were SARS-CoV-2-associated. Using the MIRA data, every spike-specific TCR was mapped to the spike region that the TCR reacted to and assigned to either a CD4 or a CD8 class. Log10-transformed breadth and depth values were compared by one-way ANOVA with Sidak's multiple comparisons tests. Entries here come from immuneACCESS through TCRdb and include only in-frame sequences with V and J called. Some clones fail to appear in such tables; in the studies checked, an unresolved V gene covers under half of the shortfall, and the cause of the remainder is unknown. That table supplies the V and J calls and clone size; D and trimming were determined from the DNA. Here the sample has some 130,000 clones; approximately 84% occur a single time. About 4% of the sample belongs to the ten largest clones.

About this clone: Its antigen has not been determined. Base qualities are not at hand, and no much larger clone is one base apart.

This specimen consisted of peripheral blood, obtained on day 0 of AZD1222 vaccination. This sequence originates from an adult in good health. Recombination linked TRBV29-1 to TRBJ2-7, with 9 junctional bases fitting TRBD1. The nucleotides are TGCAGCGTCACGCCGGGACAGGGAGGCGAGCAGTACTTC. This translates into CSVTPGQGGEQYF.